A single sample is the source of the 25 T cell receptor beta chains below, sequenced in a study of T cell clonotyping in hematopoietic cell transplantation. Time point denoted: recipient sample about 28 days before transplant, after cytoreduction. Measured with immunoSEQ multiplex PCR; TCRdb has only the in-frame clones, and not every one. The sample has under 30,000 clones, about 83% seen once. The sequencing here drew on peripheral blood mononuclear cells, taken before stem cell transplant. The receptors stem from a woman aged 30 to 39 with chronic myeloid leukemia. Some clones in this sample may be carry-over from other donors' samples.

The J gene is TRBJ2-7, the V gene TRBV9, with 9 positions matching TRBD2. The V gene's germline CDR1 is SGDLS and CDR2 YYNGEE. The CDR3 is 15 residues long. The ends lost 0 bases at V and 2 bases at J; junction bases unmatched: 3. This CDR3 is CASSVDGGGAYEQYF. In DNA, the CDR3 is TGTGCCAGCAGCGTAGATGGCGGGGGGGCCTACGAGCAGTACTTC.

The chain employs TRBV15 and TRBJ1-4, with D hard to call. Germline V gives CDR1 LNHNV, CDR2 YYDKDF (reference sequence). V was cut by 2 bases and J by 4 bases, with 8 bases left in between. The CDR3 has 14 amino acids. CDR3 loop: CATSRLVINEKLFF. The DNA for the CDR3 is TGTGCCACCAGCAGACTGGTAATTAATGAAAAACTGTTTTTT. The whole variable domain, remainder taken from reference TRBV15 and TRBJ1-4, is DAMVIQNPRYQVTQFGKPVTLSCSQTLNHNVMYWYQQKSSQAPKLLFHYYDKDFNNEADTPDNFQSRRPNTSFCFLDIRSPGLGDTAMYLCATSRLVINEKLFFGSGTQLSVL.

The gene calls are TRBV4-1 and TRBJ2-2, with 16 nucleotides matching TRBD2. J lost 6 bases, V lost 6 bases, and 4 bases had no gene match. This CDR3 comprises 16 residues. Germline V lookup: CDR1 MGHRA, CDR2 YSYEKL. This CDR3 is CASRLGLAGGPGELFF. The CDR3 coding sequence is TGCGCCAGCAGACTGGGACTAGCGGGGGGGCCCGGGGAGCTGTTTTTT.

J is TRBJ2-7 and V is TRBV4-1; no reliable D call. Per the germline V gene, CDR1 is MGHRA and CDR2 is YSYEKL. There are 17 residues in the CDR3. Trimming shortened V by 2 bases and J by 4 bases, and 21 bases separated the two germline ends. The CDR3 sequence is CASSQRVPQSSVYEQYF. DNA of the CDR3: TGCGCCAGCAGCCAACGAGTGCCCCAGAGTTCGGTGTACGAGCAGTACTTC.

The chain is built from TRBV6-5 and TRBJ2-5, with 10 bases aligning to TRBD1. Losses at the gene ends were 6 bases for V and 5 bases for J; bases not matched to a gene: 9. The CDR3 contains 15 residues. From germline, CDR1 is MNHEY and CDR2 SVGAGI. The CDR3 DNA follows: TGTGCCAGCAGGACCGCCGCGGACAGGGGGGAGACCCAGTACTTC. Protein: CASRTAADRGETQYF.

The CDR3 is CASSLGPRESPNYGYTF. Written as DNA, the CDR3 is TGCGCCAGCAGCTTAGGGCCTAGGGAGTCCCCTAACTATGGCTACACCTTC. The chain couples TRBV5-1 to TRBJ1-2, with D hard to call. This CDR3 comprises 17 residues. With 2 bases removed from V and 0 bases from J, the gap between germline ends came to 17 bases. CDR1 is SGHRS and CDR2 is YFSETQ in the germline V gene.

The chain has TRBV27 and TRBJ1-6, with D perhaps matching TRBD1 (5 bases). This CDR3 comprises 13 residues. In germline, CDR1 is MNHEY, CDR2 SMNVEV (reference sequence). V gave up 6 bases and J gave up 7 bases, with 10 bases separating them. CDR3 sequence: CASRRQRNSPLHF. CDR3 nucleotide sequence: TGTGCCAGCAGGCGACAGAGAAATTCACCCCTCCACTTT.

The chain is built from TRBV7-2 and TRBJ1-5; 9 bases are a match to TRBD1. Trimming at V came to 5 bases and at J to 5 bases, leaving 7 bases not matched to a gene. Germline CDR1 is SGHTA and CDR2 is FQGNSA. This CDR3 has 15 amino acids. CDR3: CASSSRTGADQPQHF. Here the CDR3 DNA reads TGTGCCAGCAGCAGCCGGACAGGGGCCGATCAGCCCCAGCATTTT.

The gene calls are TRBV6-5 and TRBJ1-5, with a tentative D call TRBD1 (6 bases). The CDR3 is made up of 13 amino acids. V was trimmed by 4 bases and J by 4 bases, leaving 8 bases between them. Germline V CDR1 and CDR2: MNHEY, SVGAGI. Here the CDR3 DNA reads TGTGCCAGCAGTTGGACAGAAAATCAGCCCCAGCATTTT. Amino acids: CASSWTENQPQHF.

The chain is built from TRBV29-1 and TRBJ2-2; no clear D. The germline gives CDR1 SQVTM, CDR2 ANQGSEA. The germline V and J ends were trimmed by 7 bases and 3 bases, with 6 bases remaining between them. The CDR3 consists of 11 residues. The CDR3 here is CSARYTGELFF. The CDR3 nucleotides read TGCAGCGCCAGATACACCGGGGAGCTGTTTTTT.

The chain is built from TRBV6-5 and TRBJ1-3; tentative D call: TRBD1 (6 bases). This CDR3 comprises 14 residues. Per the germline V gene, CDR1 is MNHEY and CDR2 is SVGAGI. Trimming left V 5 bases short and J 8 bases short, with 16 bases between. CDR3 coding DNA: TGTGCCAGCAGTCAGCAGGGGCCCCGGGACACCATATATTTT. Translation: CASSQQGPRDTIYF.

The rearrangement links TRBV2 to TRBJ2-1; D is perhaps TRBD2 (5 bases). The CDR3 contains 13 residues. Trimming removed 4 bases from V and 7 bases from J, with 11 bases in between. Germline loops: CDR1 SNHLY, CDR2 FYNNEI. This CDR3 is CASSVVRENEQFF. CDR3 sequence (DNA): TGTGCCAGCAGTGTAGTAAGGGAGAATGAGCAGTTCTTC.

The chain has TRBV5-1 and TRBJ1-1, with D uncertain. This CDR3 is built from 15 residues. The V end was cut by 2 bases, the J end by 4 bases, with 15 bases between. Germline-derived CDR1 and CDR2 are SGHRS and YFSETQ. CDR3: CASSLREEESTEAFF. CDR3 nucleotide sequence: TGCGCCAGCAGCTTAAGGGAGGAGGAGAGCACTGAAGCTTTCTTT.

The J gene is TRBJ1-2, the V gene TRBV7-2; D is ambiguous. The V end lost 5 bases, the J end lost 5 bases, and 15 bases lay between the germline ends. Germline values: CDR1 SGHTA, CDR2 FQGNSA. CDR3 length equals 14 residues. CDR3 in DNA: TGTGCCAGCAGCCAAACGCAGATGAAATATGGCTACACCTTC. It codes for CASSQTQMKYGYTF. The full variable domain, its missing parts supplied by reference TRBV7-2 and TRBJ1-2, is GAGVSQSPSNKVTEKGKDVELRCDPISGHTALYWYRQSLGQGLEFLIYFQGNSAPDKSGLPSDRFSAERTGGSVSTLTIQRTQQEDSAVYLCASSQTQMKYGYTFGSGTRLTVV.

CDR3 nucleotides: TGTGCCAGCAGCAGACTAGCGGGGGGTCTTACCTACGAGCAGTACTTC. Translation: CASSRLAGGLTYEQYF. The chain joins TRBV7-2 to TRBJ2-7, with TRBD2 identical over 13 bases. The V gene's germline CDR1 is SGHTA and CDR2 FQGNSA. Germline trimming cut 5 bases from V and 2 bases from J; bases unmatched to any gene: 6. CDR3 size: 16 residues.

The chain has TRBV4-1 and TRBJ2-7; TRBD2 is a possible D gene (6 bases). In germline, CDR1 is MGHRA, CDR2 YSYEKL. The V and J ends lost 0 bases and 4 bases respectively, with 10 bases between them. The CDR3 runs 14 residues. Written as DNA, the CDR3 is TGCGCCAGCAGCCAAGACGTCGGACTATACGAGCAGTACTTC. It is translated as CASSQDVGLYEQYF.

V usage is TRBV6-1 and J usage is TRBJ2-7, with TRBD1 as a possible D gene (6 bases). The length of the CDR3 is 11 residues. Germline V gene lookup returns CDR1 MNHNS and CDR2 SASEGT. Trimming cost V 8 bases and J 3 bases, with 8 bases left between them. CDR3 protein: CASGTYYEQYF. CDR3 nucleotide sequence: TGTGCCAGCGGGACATACTACGAGCAGTACTTC.

This chain joins TRBV7-8 and TRBJ2-7; weak D call: TRBD1 (6 bases). Germline V gene lookup returns CDR1 SGHVS and CDR2 FQNEAQ. There are 13 residues in the CDR3. Deletions cut 2 bases from V and 3 bases from J, with 8 bases between. The CDR3 here is CASSLNRVYEQYV. CDR3 DNA sequence: TGTGCCAGCAGCTTAAACAGGGTCTACGAGCAGTACGTC.

This sequence joins TRBV5-4 and TRBJ2-7; D is uncertain. Germline values: CDR1 SGHNT, CDR2 YYREEE (reference sequence). Trimming took off 0 bases at V and 4 bases at J, with 8 bases between the two ends. This CDR3 region has 13 residues. The CDR3 DNA follows: TGTGCCAGCAGCTTGGATGAGGCTTACGAGCAGTACTTC. The encoded protein is CASSLDEAYEQYF.

This clone was recorded once. V is TRBV27 and J is TRBJ1-4, with unresolved D. The CDR3 runs to 12 residues. V dropped 2 bases and J dropped 10 bases, with 8 bases sitting between them. Germline V CDR1 and CDR2: MNHEY, SMNVEV (reference sequence). CDR3 in amino acids: CASSLEGRKLFF. DNA for the CDR3: TGTGCCAGCAGTTTAGAAGGAAGAAAACTGTTTTTT.

This chain uses TRBV11-2 with TRBJ1-1, with D hard to call. V dropped 4 bases and J dropped 4 bases, with 19 bases sitting between them. The germline gives CDR1 SGHAT, CDR2 FQNNGV. The CDR3 consists of 16 residues. The CDR3 nucleotides read TGTGCCAGCAGCTGGAGACTTATGGGCGAAGGCACTGAAGCTTTCTTT. It translates to CASSWRLMGEGTEAFF.

This clone was recorded a few times. The V call is TRBV9, the J call TRBJ2-2, with D perhaps matching TRBD1 (6 bases). The germline V gene has CDR1 SGDLS and CDR2 YYNGEE. The V end lost 3 bases, the J end lost 8 bases, and 8 bases lay between the germline ends. The CDR3 spans 12 residues. The CDR3 DNA reads as TGTGCCAGCAGCGCCGGGACAGGGGAGCTGTTTTTT. The encoded protein is CASSAGTGELFF.

This chain uses TRBV18 with TRBJ1-6, with D unresolved. Germline CDR1 and CDR2: KGHSH and LQKENI. V was trimmed by 1 base and J by 5 bases, leaving 3 bases between them. This CDR3 region has 13 residues. The CDR3 nucleotides are TGTGCCAGCTCACCACAGGATAATTCACCCCTCCACTTT. It codes for CASSPQDNSPLHF. The whole variable domain, filled in from reference TRBV18 and TRBJ1-6, reads NAGVMQNPRHLVRRRGQEARLRCSPMKGHSHVYWYRQLPEEGLKFMVYLQKENIIDESGMPKERFSAEFPKEGPSILRIQQVVRGDSAAYFCASSPQDNSPLHFGNGTRLTVT.

V usage is TRBV30 and J usage is TRBJ2-1; D remains unclear. The V gene lost 3 bases and the J gene lost 5 bases, with 14 bases spanning the gap. The CDR3 is 14 amino acids. Germline assignment: CDR1 GTSNPN and CDR2 SVGIG (reference sequence). The CDR3 DNA is TGTGCCTGGAGGCTGGGAAGGGCCAACAATGAGCAGTTCTTC. Translated, it gives CAWRLGRANNEQFF.

The rearrangement joins TRBV19 to TRBJ2-3; 8 positions match TRBD1. The CDR3 loop spans 14 amino acids. Germline V gene lookup returns CDR1 LNHDA and CDR2 SQIVND (reference sequence). Trimming took 10 bases from V and 2 from J; bases not matched to a gene: 8. CDR3 sequence: CATRTGRFTDTQYF. In DNA, the CDR3 is TGTGCCACCCGGACAGGGAGGTTCACAGATACGCAGTATTTT.